Below, one TCR beta chain is given with its context. The sample is drawn from a study of blood T cell repertoires in COVID-19. At the level of the study: The United States, Italy and Spain were the sources of the acute and convalescent COVID-19 samples. T cells, B-cell-depleted T cells, or PBMCs provided the cDNA or gDNA that served as material.

CDR3 length equals 13 residues. V dropped 5 bases and J dropped 1 base, with 6 bases sitting between them. CDR1 and CDR2 from the germline V gene are MNHEY and SVGAGI. Original analysis: Estimates of nucleated cell counts were drawn from the amplification of reference gene primers. Generated by immunoSEQ multiplex PCR, the TCRdb table keeps only in-frame clones and is missing some. Clone size and V and J calls were adopted from that table, with D and trimming inferred from the DNA. This sample carries 50,000 to 75,000 clones, around 87% of them seen once, and the ten largest clones take about 6.3%. This clonotype was sampled from a man in his sixties with acute or convalescent COVID-19. This chain joins TRBV6-5 and TRBJ1-3; D unresolved. The sample consisted of peripheral blood. In DNA, the CDR3 is TGTGCCAGCAGTCAGGTATCTGGAAACACCATATATTTT. Protein product: CASSQVSGNTIYF.